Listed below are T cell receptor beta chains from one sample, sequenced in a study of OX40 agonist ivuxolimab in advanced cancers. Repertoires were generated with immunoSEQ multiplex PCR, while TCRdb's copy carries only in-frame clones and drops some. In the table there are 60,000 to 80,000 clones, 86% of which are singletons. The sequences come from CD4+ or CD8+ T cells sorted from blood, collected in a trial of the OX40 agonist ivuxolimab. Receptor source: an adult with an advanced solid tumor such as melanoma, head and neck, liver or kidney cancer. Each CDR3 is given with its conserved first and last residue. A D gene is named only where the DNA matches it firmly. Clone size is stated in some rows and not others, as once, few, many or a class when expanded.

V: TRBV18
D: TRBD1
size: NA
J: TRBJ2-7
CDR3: CASSPGTGREQYF
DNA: TGTGCCAGCTCCCCCGGGACAGGGCGCGAGCAGTACTTC

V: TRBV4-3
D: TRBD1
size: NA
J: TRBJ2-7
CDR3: CASSKDRGFTYEQYF
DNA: TGCGCCAGCAGCAAGGACAGGGGGTTTACCTACGAGCAGTACTTC

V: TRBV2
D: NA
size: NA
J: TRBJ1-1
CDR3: CASSERAVDKAFF
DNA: TGTGCCAGCAGTGAAAGGGCAGTGGATAAGGCTTTCTTT

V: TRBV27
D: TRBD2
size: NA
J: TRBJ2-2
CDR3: CASRPSGGTGELFF
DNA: TGTGCCAGCAGACCTAGCGGGGGCACCGGGGAGCTGTTTTTT

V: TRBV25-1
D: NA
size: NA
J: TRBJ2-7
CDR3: CASSSAGPSFWEQYF
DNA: TGTGCCAGCAGTTCAGCGGGTCCTTCCTTCTGGGAGCAGTACTTC

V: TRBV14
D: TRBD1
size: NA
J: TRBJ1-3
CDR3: CASSLGQGAGNTIYF
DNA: TGTGCCAGCAGCCTCGGACAGGGGGCTGGAAACACCATATATTTT

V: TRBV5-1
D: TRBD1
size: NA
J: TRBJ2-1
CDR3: CASSMGQTYNEQFF
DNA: TGCGCCAGCAGCATGGGACAGACTTACAATGAGCAGTTCTTC

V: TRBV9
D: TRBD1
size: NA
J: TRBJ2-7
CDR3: CASSVRTGGHEQYF
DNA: TGTGCCAGCAGCGTTCGGACAGGGGGCCACGAGCAGTACTTC

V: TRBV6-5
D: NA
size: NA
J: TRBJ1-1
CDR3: CASSTGSLNTEAFF
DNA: TGTGCCAGCAGCACAGGGTCTTTGAACACTGAAGCTTTCTTT

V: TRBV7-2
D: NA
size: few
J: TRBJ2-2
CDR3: CASSFEKYGELFF
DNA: TGTGCCAGCAGCTTTGAAAAGTACGGGGAGCTGTTTTTT